This entry describes one T cell receptor (beta chain). Antigen specificity is unknown. These data belong to a study of identical twins. The study's findings and limits: When twins shared out-of-frame alpha sequences, those sequences had excess low generation probability.

V was shortened by 6 bases and J by 7 bases, with 12 bases between the two germline ends. The CDR3 contains 12 residues. Germline CDR1 reads SGHAT; CDR2 reads FQNNGV. TCRdb re-derived calls from the 5' RACE reads in MiXCR, one entry per CDR3 protein. The table lists 1.5 million to 2 million distinct CDR3 sequences, about 31% of them singletons, with more than 0.25% in the top ten. The receptor's source is a newborn girl in good health. The specimen sequenced was cord blood. The V and J genes are TRBV11-2 and TRBJ1-2; D gene uncertain. This chain's CDR3 is CASRRPTGGYTF. Written as DNA, the CDR3 is TGTGCCAGCAGGAGACCTACCGGTGGCTACACCTTC.